A single sample is the source of the 26 T cell receptor beta chains below, sequenced in a study of cytomegalovirus exposure and HLA in healthy donors. The primer mix had 60 Vbeta and 13 Jbeta primers. The table came from immunoSEQ multiplex PCR; TCRdb's copy has only in-frame clones and leaves some out. The sample records approximately 130,000 clones, approximately 72% being singletons. Material: PBMCs. These receptors were taken from a human donor in good health.

This chain connects TRBV27 to TRBJ1-5; TRBD1 matches at 7 bases. This CDR3 is built from 15 residues. V dropped 5 bases and J dropped 2; count of bases not matched to a gene: 6. Germline V gene lookup returns CDR1 MNHEY and CDR2 SMNVEV (reference sequence). The CDR3 region is CASSLGGLGNQPQHF. CDR3 coding DNA: TGTGCCAGCAGTCTAGGGGGCCTTGGCAATCAGCCCCAGCATTTT.

This rearrangement joins TRBV5-6 to TRBJ2-5; no firm D call. The CDR3 has 14 amino acids. V gave up 4 bases and J gave up 1 base, with 11 bases separating them. CDR1 and CDR2 from the germline V gene are SGHDT and YYEEEE. The CDR3 DNA is TGTGCCAGCAGCCGCTTGGCTTTCCAAGAGACCCAGTACTTC. This sequence encodes CASSRLAFQETQYF.

This clone was seen a handful of times. V and J are TRBV6-5 and TRBJ1-1; the D is unclear. CDR3 length: 15 amino acids. The germline V gene has CDR1 MNHEY and CDR2 SVGAGI. V was pared by 3 bases and J by 0 bases, with 11 bases between. The CDR3, as DNA: TGTGCCAGCAGTTATGGCATCTCCATGAACACTGAAGCTTTCTTT. It is translated as CASSYGISMNTEAFF.

The chain employs TRBV7-8 and TRBJ1-1; TRBD1 is a possible D gene (6 bases). The length of the CDR3 is 14 residues. Trimming took 3 bases from V and 11 from J, leaving 19 bases between them. Germline values: CDR1 SGHVS, CDR2 FQNEAQ. The CDR3 nucleotides read TGTGCCAGCAGCTTGAGGACAGAGACCGGTTGGGCTTTCTTT. Translation gives CASSLRTETGWAFF.

Remarks on this clone: The junction and the germline gene differ at one end; a read error may be behind it. The chain couples TRBV5-6 to TRBJ2-7; no clear D gene. Germline loops: CDR1 SGHDT, CDR2 YYEEEE. The CDR3 has 14 amino acids. CDR3 sequence (DNA): TGTGCCAGCAGCTTGAGATTTTCCAGGCTCTCCCTGACCTTC. Translating it yields CASSLRFSRLSLTF.

The table lists this clone with a few counts. The genes are TRBV13 and TRBJ2-7; TRBD2 aligns across 13 bases. Germline assignment: CDR1 PRHDT and CDR2 FYEKMQ (reference sequence). J lost 6 bases, V lost 3 bases, and 11 bases had no gene match. This CDR3 is built from 17 residues. The CDR3 DNA reads as TGTGCCAGCAGCTTGGTAAGTGGACTAGCGGGAGTAACCGAGCAGTACTTC. This translates into CASSLVSGLAGVTEQYF.

With respect to this clone: At one boundary the junction diverges from the germline segment, which might be a read error. V usage is TRBV10-3 and J usage is TRBJ1-5, with TRBD1 identical over 7 bases. This CDR3 region has 16 residues. Germline assignment: CDR1 ENHRY and CDR2 SYGVKD. The CDR3 reads CAVSNPGQTNNQPQHF. The CDR3 region has the DNA TGTGCCGTCAGTAACCCGGGACAGACTAACAATCAGCCCCAGCATTTT.

Concerning this clone: At one of its ends the junction is not consistent with the germline gene, which may arise from a read error. The chain links TRBV11-1 to TRBJ2-1, with 8 bases matching TRBD2. There are 13 residues in the CDR3. From germline, CDR1 is SGHAT and CDR2 FQDESV (reference sequence). The CDR3 sequence: CASSFRRAGDVVF. The CDR3 region has the DNA TGTGCCAGCAGCTTCCGTCGAGCGGGAGATGTGGTCTTC.

This clone appeared a few times. The genes are TRBV6-1 and TRBJ2-7; D is undetermined. The germline V gene has CDR1 MNHNS and CDR2 SASEGT. With 6 bases removed from V and 5 bases from J, the gap between germline ends came to 11 bases. CDR3 size: 12 residues. CDR3 coding DNA: TGTGCCAGCAGCGAACTATTAGACGAGCAGTACTTC. Translation: CASSELLDEQYF.

The chain combines TRBV11-2 with TRBJ1-5; weak D call: TRBD1 (5 bases). The CDR3 sequence is 13 residues long. The V gene lost 2 bases and the J gene lost 5 bases, with 7 bases spanning the gap. The germline V gene has CDR1 SGHAT and CDR2 FQNNGV. The CDR3 DNA reads as TGTGCCAGCAGCTTATGGGGCCATCAGCCCCAGCATTTT. It codes for CASSLWGHQPQHF.

The chain joins TRBV27 to TRBJ1-5; perhaps TRBD1 as D (5 bases). The CDR3 loop spans 14 amino acids. Per the germline V gene, CDR1 is MNHEY and CDR2 is SMNVEV (reference sequence). The V and J ends lost 5 bases and 3 bases respectively, with 11 bases between them. CDR3 sequence: CASSPTGVNQPQHF. CDR3 in DNA: TGTGCCAGCAGTCCTACAGGTGTCAATCAGCCCCAGCATTTT.

The J gene is TRBJ1-1, the V gene TRBV29-1; 8 bases are shared with TRBD1. The CDR3 extends over 15 amino acids. The germline V gene has CDR1 SQVTM and CDR2 ANQGSEA. J lost 5 bases, V lost 7 bases, and 15 bases had no gene match. CDR3 bases: TGCAGCGCTCTGAGATTGGACAGGGAGGAGACTGAAGCTTTCTTT. Its translation: CSALRLDREETEAFF.

The V and J genes are TRBV15 and TRBJ2-5; TRBD1 aligns across 10 bases. V shed 1 base, J shed 5 bases, and the junction held 10 bases outside the gene matches. CDR3 length: 17 amino acids. Per germline, CDR1 LNHNV and CDR2 YYDKDF (reference sequence). The CDR3 reads CATSRAPPTGGEETQYF. CDR3 DNA sequence: TGTGCCACCAGCAGAGCCCCCCCGACAGGGGGCGAGGAGACCCAGTACTTC.

The J gene is TRBJ2-1, the V gene TRBV11-2; 16 nucleotides match TRBD2. Germline trimming cut 7 bases from V and 8 bases from J; bases unmatched to any gene: 8. This CDR3 is built from 16 residues. CDR1 and CDR2 (germline): SGHAT, FQNNGV. The CDR3 is CASTIGTSGGAHEQFF. The DNA of the CDR3 is TGTGCCAGCACCATCGGGACTAGCGGGGGGGCCCATGAGCAGTTCTTC.

The chain combines TRBV5-1 with TRBJ2-1; 13 bases line up with TRBD2. The ends lost 3 bases at V and 7 bases at J; junction bases unmatched: 4. The CDR3 extends over 15 amino acids. CDR1 is SGHRS, CDR2 YFSETQ, per germline. CDR3 coding DNA: TGCGCCAGCAGCTCGGGACTAGCGGGAAGGAATGAGCAGTTCTTC. As protein: CASSSGLAGRNEQFF.

The chain couples TRBV9 to TRBJ1-5; tentative D call: TRBD1 (6 bases). The CDR3 runs to 16 residues. Per germline, CDR1 SGDLS and CDR2 YYNGEE. Trimming took 7 bases from V and 0 from J, leaving 17 bases between them. The CDR3 is CASAAGGPYSNQPQHF. CDR3 in DNA: TGTGCCAGCGCCGCGGGGGGCCCGTATAGCAATCAGCCCCAGCATTTT.

The chain joins TRBV30 to TRBJ2-7; the D gene is possibly TRBD1 (5 bases). The CDR3 spans 13 residues. V lost 1 base to trimming and J lost 6 bases, with 13 bases between them. The germline CDR1 and CDR2 sequences are GTSNPN and SVGIG (reference sequence). The CDR3 loop reads CAWSATGWGEQYF. CDR3 nucleotide sequence: TGTGCCTGGAGTGCTACAGGCTGGGGCGAGCAGTACTTC.

The chain has TRBV19 and TRBJ1-2; D unclear. V was cut by 7 bases and J by 0 bases, with 15 bases left in between. The CDR3 extends over 15 amino acids. Germline V gene sequence: CDR1 LNHDA, CDR2 SQIVND (reference sequence). This CDR3 is CASNPGAIPNYGYTF. DNA of the CDR3: TGTGCCAGTAACCCCGGAGCTATACCTAACTATGGCTACACCTTC.

The chain has TRBV13 and TRBJ1-3, with 8 bases that match TRBD1. From germline, CDR1 is PRHDT and CDR2 FYEKMQ (reference sequence). The junction had 6 bases not matched to a gene; V was cut back by 2 bases and J by 6 bases. The length of the CDR3 is 15 residues. The CDR3 region is CASSLWPGGINTIYF. In nucleotides, the CDR3 is TGTGCCAGCAGCTTATGGCCAGGGGGCATAAACACCATATATTTT.

The V gene is TRBV30, the J gene TRBJ2-5; no definite D call. This CDR3 comprises 12 residues. In germline, CDR1 is GTSNPN, CDR2 SVGIG (reference sequence). Trimming took off 4 bases at V and 5 bases at J, with 11 bases between the two ends. The CDR3, as DNA: TGTGCCTGGATTCAGCGAGGCGAGACCCAGTACTTC. Translation: CAWIQRGETQYF.

This clone was detected only once. The chain couples TRBV18 to TRBJ2-7; 9 bases agree with TRBD2. CDR1 and CDR2 (germline): KGHSH, LQKENI. The CDR3 totals 16 residues. V lost 3 bases to trimming and J lost 4 bases; unmatched junction nucleotides: 10. CDR3 sequence (DNA): TGTGCCAGCTCACCCAGGGAAGCGGGGGGCGCGTACGAGCAGTACTTC. Translation: CASSPREAGGAYEQYF.

Comment on this clone: Additional DNA sequences in this sample encode the identical CDR3. The chain recombines TRBV10-3 with TRBJ1-2, with a weak D call TRBD1 (6 bases). Trimming took off 0 bases at V and 1 base at J, with 9 bases between the two ends. Germline V gene data show CDR1 as ENHRY and CDR2 as SYGVKD. The CDR3 contains 15 residues. The CDR3 coding sequence is TGTGCCATCAGTGAGTCGACAGGAATTAACTATGGCTACACCTTC. It codes for CAISESTGINYGYTF.

The table lists this clone with a few counts. The chain couples TRBV25-1 to TRBJ1-6, with TRBD1 matching 7 bases. Losses at the gene ends were 6 bases for V and 8 bases for J; bases not matched to a gene: 7. CDR3 length equals 14 residues. Germline loops: CDR1 MGHDK, CDR2 SYGVNS. In DNA form, the CDR3 reads TGTGCCAGCAGCCCACAGGGGCTTTATTCACCCCTCCACTTT. Its translation: CASSPQGLYSPLHF.

This chain joins TRBV7-2 and TRBJ2-3; 13 bases line up with TRBD2. The CDR3 covers 16 residues. CDR1 SGHTA and CDR2 FQGNSA come from the germline V gene. The J segment lost 2 bases and the V segment lost 6 bases, leaving 5 bases of the junction unmatched. As DNA, the CDR3 is TGTGCCAGCAGGGGACTAGCGGGGTCCTTCACAGATACGCAGTATTTT. Encoded protein: CASRGLAGSFTDTQYF.

The rearrangement links TRBV2 to TRBJ2-5; 10 positions agree with TRBD2. The J call may be in error: the DNA end matches TRBJ2-7 better. The CDR3 totals 15 residues. Germline assignment: CDR1 SNHLY and CDR2 FYNNEI. CDR3 nucleotide sequence: TGTGCCAGCACCGCAGGACTAGCGGCAACCTACGAGCAGTACTTC. Translation gives CASTAGLAATYEQYF.

The J gene is TRBJ1-5, the V gene TRBV6-1; 8 positions agree with TRBD1. CDR1 and CDR2 (germline): MNHNS, SASEGT. The length of the CDR3 is 15 residues. J gave up 1 base and V 6 bases, and 5 bases lay outside the gene matches. CDR3 nucleotides: TGTGCCAGCAGGACAGGGGATCGGAGCAATCAGCCCCAGCATTTT. Translation: CASRTGDRSNQPQHF.